This is a list of T cell receptor beta chains from one sample in a study of blood T cell repertoires in COVID-19. Method: immunoSEQ multiplex PCR; TCRdb's copy keeps in-frame clones and lacks some. This table has about 200,000 clones, around three quarters appearing once. Sequencing input: peripheral blood. Receptor source: a woman between 65 and 79 years old with acute or convalescent COVID-19. Both conserved end residues are part of each CDR3. A D gene is named only where the DNA matches it firmly. A clone size is listed for some rows: how often the clone was seen (once, few, many), or a class if it is expanded.

-	-	TRBV9	TRBJ1-6	TGTGCCAGCAGCGGCGGGTCCGGGCGGTTTTATAATTCACCCCTCCACTTT	CASSGGSGRFYNSPLHF
-	TRBD2	TRBV18	TRBJ2-2	TGTGCCAGCTCACCGAGGACTAGCGGGAGGTCGAACACCGGGGAGCTGTTTTTT	CASSPRTSGRSNTGELFF
few	-	TRBV7-2	TRBJ1-2	TGTGCCAGCAGCTTAGCTAGCAGTTATGGCTACACCTTC	CASSLASSYGYTF
-	TRBD1	TRBV7-9	TRBJ1-1	TGTGCCAGCAGCTTTACCGGGACAGGGGGCGGCACTGAAGCTTTCTTT	CASSFTGTGGGTEAFF
-	TRBD2	TRBV28	TRBJ2-1	TGTGCCAGCAGCTCCGGGACTAGCTCCAATGAGCAGTTCTTC	CASSSGTSSNEQFF
-	TRBD1	TRBV7-3	TRBJ2-3	TGTGCCAGCAGCGGAACAGGGGTTTTAGGCACAGATACGCAGTATTTT	CASSGTGVLGTDTQYF
-	TRBD2	TRBV5-4	TRBJ2-7	TGTGCCAGCAGCTTCGGACTAGCGGGAGGGGTAGAATACGAGCAGTACTTC	CASSFGLAGGVEYEQYF
-	-	TRBV28	TRBJ1-2	TGTGCCAGCAGTCTGCCTGGGGGCCGGGGCCCGGCCAGTGGCTACACCTTC	CASSLPGGRGPASGYTF
-	-	TRBV18	TRBJ1-1	TGTGCCAGCTCACCGGAGGTAATCACTGAAGCTTTCTTT	CASSPEVITEAFF
-	-	TRBV2	TRBJ1-6	TGTGCCAGCAGTGGCGGGGGGCCGGTTTCACCCCTCCACTTT	CASSGGGPVSPLHF
-	TRBD2	TRBV10-3	TRBJ2-1	TGTGCCATCAGTGTTAGCGGGGGCCGTAGGGATGAGCAGTTCTTC	CAISVSGGRRDEQFF
-	TRBD2	TRBV5-6	TRBJ2-2	TGTGCCAGCAGCTTGAGGCTAGCGGGAGGGCCATGGACCGGGGAGCTGTTTTTT	CASSLRLAGGPWTGELFF
few	-	TRBV20-1	TRBJ2-1	TGCAGTGCTAGTGGTAGCTCCTACAATGAGCAGTTCTTC	CSASGSSYNEQFF
few	TRBD1	TRBV5-1	TRBJ2-2	TGCGCCAGCAGCCCCTTTAGGGGGCAGGGCGGGGAGCTGTTTTTT	CASSPFRGQGGELFF
-	TRBD2	TRBV4-1	TRBJ2-1	TGCGCCAGCAGCCGAGCCGGGACTAGCGGGAACAATGAGCAGTTCTTC	CASSRAGTSGNNEQFF
-	TRBD2	TRBV2	TRBJ2-1	TGTGCCAGCACTCGGACTAGCGGGAGCCACAATGAGCAGTTCTTC	CASTRTSGSHNEQFF
-	-	TRBV28	TRBJ2-7	TGTGCCAGCAGCACCACCTTTACGGGGGAACCCTACGAGCAGTACTTC	CASSTTFTGEPYEQYF
-	-	TRBV6-1	TRBJ1-5	TGTGCCAGCAGTGACCGGGGCCAAGGGGGTTATCAGCCCCAGCATTTT	CASSDRGQGGYQPQHF
-	TRBD1	TRBV3-1/TRBV3-2	TRBJ1-2	TGTGCCAGCAGCCCACATACAGGGGGCGGAGGCTATGGCTACACCTTC	CASSPHTGGGGYGYTF
once	TRBD1	TRBV29-1	TRBJ1-1	TGCAGCGTCTGGGGACAGACGAACACTGAAGCTTTCTTT	CSVWGQTNTEAFF
-	-	TRBV6-5	TRBJ1-5	TGTGCCAGCAGTTACGGCCGCCAACAGCCCCAGCATTTT	CASSYGRQQPQHF
few	-	TRBV19	TRBJ1-1	TGTGCCAGTAGTATCCTCTTATCGACTGAAGCTTTCTTT	CASSILLSTEAFF
-	-	TRBV6-5	TRBJ2-7	TGTGCCAGCAGTTACCAAAGGGGACTCCGCTACGAGCAGTACTTC	CASSYQRGLRYEQYF
-	TRBD1	TRBV5-1	TRBJ2-2	TGCGCCAGCAGCCCCCAGGCAGGGGGCGCGGCTGGGGAGCTGTTTTTT	CASSPQAGGAAGELFF
-	-	TRBV18	TRBJ2-3	TGTGCCAGCTCACCCCAGAGGTGGCGGGAAGTGTCTAGCACAGATACGCAGTATTTT	CASSPQRWREVSSTDTQYF
-	-	TRBV15	TRBJ1-5	TGTGCCACCAGCAGAGCCCAGAATCAGCCCCAGCATTTT	CATSRAQNQPQHF
-	TRBD1	TRBV2	TRBJ1-1	TGTGCCAGCAGATCTACAGGGGGCTCTGCAGCTTTCTTT	CASRSTGGSAAFF
-	TRBD2	TRBV28	TRBJ2-7	TGTGCCAGCGGGACTAGCGGGAGGGACGAGCAGTACTTC	CASGTSGRDEQYF
few	TRBD1	TRBV6-5	TRBJ1-5	TGTGCCAGCCGCCGGGACAGAAATCAGCCCCAGCATTTT	CASRRDRNQPQHF